This T cell receptor beta chain was identified during a study of cytomegalovirus exposure and HLA in healthy donors. Study observations and caveats: In vitro work confirmed that three CMV-associated chains recognize CMV antigens. In an earlier analysis, in about 530 donors, most V segments appeared productive either ~87% or ~30% of the time.

Unrecorded immune exposure was likely among donors, who were nominally healthy when sampled. As concerns this clone: Its antigen remains unknown.

Primers for the PCR totalled 60 Vbeta and 13 Jbeta. Using immunoSEQ multiplex PCR, the repertoire was profiled, and TCRdb retains in-frame clones only, with some absent. The sample lists approximately 59,000 clones; less than 65% were seen once. The V gene's germline CDR1 is MNHEY and CDR2 SVGAGI. V gave up 5 bases and J gave up 4 bases; unmatched junction bases: 8. The CDR3 has 15 residues. The source of this sequence is a man aged 25-40 years in good health and CMV-seronegative. The chain couples TRBV6-5 to TRBJ1-3; 7 bases map to TRBD1. The sample consisted of PBMCs. CDR3 coding DNA: TGTGCCAGCAGTCCCCTAAGGGGGCGAGGAAACACCATATATTTT. It codes for CASSPLRGRGNTIYF.